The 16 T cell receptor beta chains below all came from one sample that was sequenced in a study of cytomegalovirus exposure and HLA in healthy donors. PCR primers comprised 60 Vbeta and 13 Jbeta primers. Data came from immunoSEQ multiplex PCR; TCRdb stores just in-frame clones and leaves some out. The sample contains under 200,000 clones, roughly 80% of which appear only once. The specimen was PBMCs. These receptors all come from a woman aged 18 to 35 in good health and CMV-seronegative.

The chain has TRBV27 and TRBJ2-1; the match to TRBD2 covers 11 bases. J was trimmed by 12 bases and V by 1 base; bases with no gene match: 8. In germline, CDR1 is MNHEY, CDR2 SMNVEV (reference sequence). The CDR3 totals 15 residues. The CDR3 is CASSLLAGGAAGQFF. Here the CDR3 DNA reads TGTGCCAGCAGTTTATTAGCGGGAGGGGCAGCAGGGCAGTTCTTC.

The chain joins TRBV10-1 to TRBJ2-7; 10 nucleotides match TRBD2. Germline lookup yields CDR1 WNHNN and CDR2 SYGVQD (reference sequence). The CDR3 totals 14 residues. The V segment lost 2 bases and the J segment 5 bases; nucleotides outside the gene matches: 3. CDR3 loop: CASSEPGLADEQYF. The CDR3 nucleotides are TGCGCCAGCAGTGAGCCTGGACTAGCGGACGAGCAGTACTTC.

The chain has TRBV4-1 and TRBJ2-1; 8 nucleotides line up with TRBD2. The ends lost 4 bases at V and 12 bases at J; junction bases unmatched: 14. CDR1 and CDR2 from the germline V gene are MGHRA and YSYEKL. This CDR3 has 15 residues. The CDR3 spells CASSPLGTSRIGQFF. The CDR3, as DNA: TGCGCCAGCAGCCCGCTCGGGACTAGTCGGATTGGGCAGTTCTTC.

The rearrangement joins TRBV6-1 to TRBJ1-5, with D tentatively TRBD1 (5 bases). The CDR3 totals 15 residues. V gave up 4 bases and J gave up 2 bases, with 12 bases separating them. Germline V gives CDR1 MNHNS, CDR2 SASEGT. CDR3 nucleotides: TGTGCCAGCAGTGTAGAAGAAGGGGGCAATCAGCCCCAGCATTTT. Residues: CASSVEEGGNQPQHF.

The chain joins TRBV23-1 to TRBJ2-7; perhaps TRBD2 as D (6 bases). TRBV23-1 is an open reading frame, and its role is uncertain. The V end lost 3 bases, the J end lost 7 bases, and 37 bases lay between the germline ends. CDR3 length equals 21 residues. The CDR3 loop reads CASSHTTLLWGREFSRWEQYF. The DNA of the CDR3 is TGCGCCAGCAGTCACACCACCCTGCTGTGGGGACGGGAGTTCTCCCGGTGGGAGCAGTACTTC.

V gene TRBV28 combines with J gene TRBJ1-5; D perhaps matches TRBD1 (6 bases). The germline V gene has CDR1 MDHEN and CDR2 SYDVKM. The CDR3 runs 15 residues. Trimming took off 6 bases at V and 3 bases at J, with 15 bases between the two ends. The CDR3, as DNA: TGTGCCAGCAGACCCGCGGACAGTCTCAATCAGCCCCAGCATTTT. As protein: CASRPADSLNQPQHF.

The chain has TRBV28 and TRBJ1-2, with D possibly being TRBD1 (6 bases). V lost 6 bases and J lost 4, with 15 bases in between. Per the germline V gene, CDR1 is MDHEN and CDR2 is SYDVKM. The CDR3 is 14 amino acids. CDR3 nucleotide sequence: TGTGCCAGCAGCCTAGACAGGAACGTCTATGGCTACACCTTC. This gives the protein CASSLDRNVYGYTF.

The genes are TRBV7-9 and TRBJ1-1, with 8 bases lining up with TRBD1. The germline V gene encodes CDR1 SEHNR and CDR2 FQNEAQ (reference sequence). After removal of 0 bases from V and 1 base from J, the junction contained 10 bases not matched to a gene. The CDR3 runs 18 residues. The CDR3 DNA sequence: TGTGCCAGCAGCTTAGCGCCGAGGTTCAGGGGGCGGAACACTGAAGCTTTCTTT. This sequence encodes CASSLAPRFRGRNTEAFF.

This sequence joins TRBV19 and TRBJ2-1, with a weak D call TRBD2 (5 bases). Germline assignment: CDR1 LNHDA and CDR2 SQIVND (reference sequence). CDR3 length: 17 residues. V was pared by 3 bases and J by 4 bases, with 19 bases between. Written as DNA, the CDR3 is TGTGCCAGTAGTATTTTTGTTGGGAGCGGCCCTTACAATGAGCAGTTCTTC. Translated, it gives CASSIFVGSGPYNEQFF.

This CDR3 is CASSGGLAGTDTQYF. CDR3 nucleotides: TGTGCCAGCAGCGGGGGACTAGCGGGCACAGATACGCAGTATTTT. V is TRBV7-3 and J is TRBJ2-3; 11 nucleotides line up with TRBD2. CDR1 and CDR2 from the germline V gene are SGHTA and FQGTGA. After removal of 5 bases from V and 1 base from J, the junction contained 2 bases not matched to a gene. The CDR3 has 15 amino acids. Full variable domain (outside the CDR3, taken from reference TRBV7-3 and TRBJ2-3): GAGVSQTPSNKVTEKGKYVELRCDPISGHTALYWYRQSLGQGPEFLIYFQGTGAADDSGLPNDRFFAVRPEGSVSTLKIQRTERGDSAVYLCASSGGLAGTDTQYFGPGTRLTVL.

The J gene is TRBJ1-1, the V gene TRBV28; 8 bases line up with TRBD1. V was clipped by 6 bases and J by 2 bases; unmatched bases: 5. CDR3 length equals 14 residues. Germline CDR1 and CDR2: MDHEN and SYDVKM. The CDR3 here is CASRGGTGNTEAFF. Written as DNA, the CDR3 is TGTGCCAGCAGGGGAGGGACAGGTAACACTGAAGCTTTCTTT.

CDR3 DNA: TGTGCCAGCAGCTCATCTAGTTACGCCGGGGAGCTGTTTTTT. It codes for CASSSSSYAGELFF. The chain couples TRBV7-2 to TRBJ2-2; D is unclear. The germline V gene has CDR1 SGHTA and CDR2 FQGNSA. Trimming removed 4 bases at V and 6 bases at J, with 12 bases between. There are 14 residues in the CDR3.

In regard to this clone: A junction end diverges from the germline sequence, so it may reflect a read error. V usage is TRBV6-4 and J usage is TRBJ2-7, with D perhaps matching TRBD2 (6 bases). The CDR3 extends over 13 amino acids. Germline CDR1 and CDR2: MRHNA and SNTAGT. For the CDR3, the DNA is TGTGCCAGCAGTGACTGGCAGGGAGGCGAGCAATACTTC. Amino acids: CASSDWQGGEQYF.

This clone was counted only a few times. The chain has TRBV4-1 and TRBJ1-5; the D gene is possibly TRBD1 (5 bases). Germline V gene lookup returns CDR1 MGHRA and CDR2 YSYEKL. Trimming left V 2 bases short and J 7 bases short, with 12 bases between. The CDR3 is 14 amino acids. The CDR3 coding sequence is TGCGCCAGCAGCCAAACCAGGGCCAGCCAGCCCCAGCATTTT. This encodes CASSQTRASQPQHF.

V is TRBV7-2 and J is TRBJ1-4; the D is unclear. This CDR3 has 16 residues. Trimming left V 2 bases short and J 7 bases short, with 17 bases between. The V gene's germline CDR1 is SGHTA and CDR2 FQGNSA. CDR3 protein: CASSLMPGQEGEKLFF. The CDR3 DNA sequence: TGTGCCAGCAGCTTAATGCCCGGCCAGGAGGGTGAAAAACTGTTTTTT. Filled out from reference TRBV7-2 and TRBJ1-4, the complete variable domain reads GAGVSQSPSNKVTEKGKDVELRCDPISGHTALYWYRQSLGQGLEFLIYFQGNSAPDKSGLPSDRFSAERTGGSVSTLTIQRTQQEDSAVYLCASSLMPGQEGEKLFFGSGTQLSVL.

CDR3 nucleotide sequence: TGCGCCAGCAGCTTGGGACATCAAAGAGGGGCTTTCTTT. Translation gives CASSLGHQRGAFF. The chain combines TRBV4-1 with TRBJ1-1; D perhaps matches TRBD1 (6 bases). CDR1 is MGHRA and CDR2 is YSYEKL in the germline V gene. Trimming cost V 5 bases and J 11 bases, with 18 bases left between them. This CDR3 is built from 13 residues.